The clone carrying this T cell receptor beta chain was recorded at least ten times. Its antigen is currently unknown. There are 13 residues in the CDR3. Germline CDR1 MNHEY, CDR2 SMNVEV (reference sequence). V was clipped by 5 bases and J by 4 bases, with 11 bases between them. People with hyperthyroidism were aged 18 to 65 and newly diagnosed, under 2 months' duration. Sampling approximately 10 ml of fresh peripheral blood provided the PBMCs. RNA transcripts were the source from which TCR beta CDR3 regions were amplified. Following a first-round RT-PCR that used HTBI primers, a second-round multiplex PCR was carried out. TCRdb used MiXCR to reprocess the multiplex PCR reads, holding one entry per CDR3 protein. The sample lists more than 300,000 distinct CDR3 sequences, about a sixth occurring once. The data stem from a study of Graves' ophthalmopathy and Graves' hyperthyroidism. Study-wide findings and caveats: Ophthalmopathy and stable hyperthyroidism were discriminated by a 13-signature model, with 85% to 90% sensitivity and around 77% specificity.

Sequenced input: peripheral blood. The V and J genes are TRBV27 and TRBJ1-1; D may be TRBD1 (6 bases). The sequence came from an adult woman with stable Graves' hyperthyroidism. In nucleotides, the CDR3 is TGTGCCAGCAGTACCCAGGGGATCACTGAAGCTTTCTTT. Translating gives CASSTQGITEAFF.